This record concerns one TCR beta chain sequence. Antigen: not known. This sample stems from a study of T-cell reconstitution after alpha-beta-depleted transplantation in children. Study results and caveats: It was reported that alpha-beta T cells came from several hundred expanded graft clones (about two months after transplant). A year had passed since transplant, and T-cell counts and diversity by then came mostly from newly produced T cells. Several patients had high TCRbeta diversity at day 60; it came from surviving recipient T cells and thymic progenitors.

Per germline, CDR1 SGDLS and CDR2 YYNGEE. The length of the CDR3 is 16 residues. V gave up 0 bases and J gave up 6 bases, with 16 bases separating them. The TCRbeta library incorporated unique molecular identifiers. In TCRdb, the PCR reads were re-called with MiXCR into one record per CDR3 protein. Of about 980,000 distinct CDR3 sequences detected, around 30% appear once; the ten largest clones hold roughly 28%. This clonotype was sampled from a boy younger than two who had a stem cell transplant for SCID, so the T cells may come from the graft donor. The sequencing used PBMCs, mostly from graft donor cells, collected 360 days after TCRalphabeta/CD19-depleted stem cell transplant. This sequence joins TRBV9 and TRBJ2-1; D is uncertain. CDR3 bases: TGTGCCAGCAGCGTAGTGGGTCGCCCCAGTCCCAATGAGCAGTTCTTC. It translates to CASSVVGRPSPNEQFF.